This TCR beta chain was profiled in a study of blood T cell repertoires in COVID-19 (dated by TCRdb to 2020 to 2021). With regard to the full study: The collaborator samples originated in the United States, Italy and Spain and spanned the acute and convalescent phases of COVID-19. HLA class I and class II types, where available, came from metadata supplied by the sample provider rather than from assay-based typing. Sample metadata almost always included a de-identified subject ID, COVID-19 status, age in years and sex. The dataset comprised deeply sampled blood TCRbeta repertoires from subjects exposed to, actively infected with, or recovered from COVID-19. The samples were drawn from the first 160 participants of the ongoing ImmuneRACE study and from 1,254 subjects provided by 6 global collaborators. A freely available public database, intended as a resource for researchers studying the immune response to SARS-CoV-2, is where the repertoires were released. The material from the prospective study consisted of cDNA or gDNA derived from T cells, B-cell-depleted T cells, or PBMCs. Results the study describes overall, beyond this receptor: How much clinical and demographic metadata was included differed by source and by participant, and the metadata was provided uncurated.

TCRbeta CDR3 regions were amplified from genomic DNA using the immunoSEQ Assay, a bias-controlled multiplex PCR. As for how the authors treated the data: Within the assay, amplification of reference gene primers was used to estimate how many nucleated cells each sample contained. To quantify the absolute abundance of each unique TCRbeta CDR3 rearrangement, sequence reads were collapsed and filtered. For each sample, productive Simpson clonality was calculated as the square root of Simpson's diversity index across productive rearrangements. The clones in this table, taken by TCRdb from immuneACCESS, are in-frame only. Not every clone is retained; where verified, under half of the shortfall comes from an unresolved V gene, and the cause of the rest is unknown. Clone size and V and J calls were adopted from that table, with D and trimming inferred from the DNA. Counted in this sample were approximately 380,000 clones; 88% of them appeared once. 1.2% of the sample goes to the ten largest clones.

In the case of this clone: Its specific antigen is unknown. No qualities accompany the bases; no much larger clone lies one base away. Other DNA sequences from this sample encode an identical CDR3 as well.

Enrolling through a virtual design, the prospective study's participants ranged in age from roughly 18 to 89 years and lived across about two dozen United States geographic areas. In the prospective study, participants were assigned to cohorts based on the clinical history participants reported in a screening survey and a study questionnaire. For ImmuneRACE Cohort 3, a participant was defined as recovered based on two consecutive negative NP/OP PCR tests, clearance by a healthcare professional, or resolution of symptoms. Each participant in the prospective study had whole blood, serum and a nasopharyngeal or oropharyngeal swab collected by mobile phlebotomists. Participants in the prospective study had the option to provide additional blood draws and questionnaires over a 2-month period. Prospective study blood samples were shipped either frozen or at room temperature before DNA extraction. Based on the germline V gene (reference sequence), the CDR1 and CDR2 sequences are LNHDA and SQIVND. From cysteine to phenylalanine, the CDR3 is 15 amino acids long. The retained sequence is limited to the CDR3, 45 bases, with the frame set at the first base. Relative to germline, V is 3 bases shorter and J is 2 bases shorter, with 11 bases between their ends.

This clonotype was sampled from a woman between 18 and 29 years old who had recovered from COVID-19. The sequenced material came from PBMCs or T cells enriched from blood (not recorded which). This sequence uses TRBV19 and TRBJ1-5; TRBD1 is possibly the D segment (5 matching bases). The CDR3 region reads CASSIAGGGNQPQHF. The base sequence is TGTGCCAGTAGTATCGCCGGGGGAGGCAATCAGCCCCAGCATTTT. Reference TRBV19 and TRBJ1-5 proteins supply the regions before and after the CDR3; the full variable domain is: DGGITQSPKYLFRKEGQNVTLSCEQNLNHDAMYWYRQDPGQGLRLIYYSQIVNDFQKGDIAEGYSVSREKKESFPLTVTSAQKNPTAFYLCASSIAGGGNQPQHFGDGTRLSIL.